What follows are 28 T cell receptor beta chains derived from one specimen sequenced in a study of T-cell reconstitution after alpha-beta-depleted transplantation in children. Unique molecular identifiers featured in how the TCRbeta library was prepared. Using its own MiXCR run on the PCR reads, TCRdb lists one record per CDR3 protein. The data hold 750,000 to 950,000 distinct CDR3 sequences, with around 15% observed a single time. The sequencing here drew on PBMCs, mostly from graft donor cells, taken 360 days after TCRalphabeta/CD19-depleted stem cell transplant. Source of these receptors: a male patient between 5 and 17 years old who had a stem cell transplant for acute lymphoblastic leukemia, so the T cells may come from the graft donor.

This clonotype was detected many times. The chain uses TRBV29-1 and TRBJ2-5; D unresolved. This CDR3 has 12 amino acids. CDR1 and CDR2 from the germline V gene are SQVTM and ANQGSEA. Trimming stripped 4 bases from V and 4 bases from J, with 10 bases between. CDR3 sequence: CSVASVGETQYF. In DNA, the CDR3 is TGCAGCGTTGCATCCGTCGGAGAGACCCAGTACTTC.

The genes are TRBV7-9 and TRBJ2-1; no clear D gene. Per germline, CDR1 SEHNR and CDR2 FQNEAQ (reference sequence). The V end lost 3 bases, the J end lost 14 bases, and 20 bases lay between the germline ends. The CDR3 loop spans 14 amino acids. CDR3 amino acids: CASSFPIITELEFF. DNA of the CDR3: TGTGCCAGCAGCTTCCCAATTATAACAGAATTGGAGTTCTTC.

The rearrangement links TRBV27 to TRBJ1-6; D ambiguous. Trimming stripped 0 bases from V and 8 bases from J, with 11 bases between. The CDR3 contains 15 residues. Germline V gene lookup returns CDR1 MNHEY and CDR2 SMNVEV (reference sequence). The CDR3 DNA sequence: TGTGCCAGCAGTTTATCCGCAGCACTCTATTCACCCCTCCACTTT. Its translation: CASSLSAALYSPLHF.

V and J are TRBV6-1 and TRBJ2-2; 7 bases align to TRBD2. The junction had 6 bases not matched to a gene; V was cut back by 7 bases and J by 1 base. This CDR3 comprises 15 residues. Germline assignment: CDR1 MNHNS and CDR2 SASEGT. The CDR3 here is CASTSAGLNTGELFF. The CDR3 DNA follows: TGTGCCAGCACCTCAGCGGGGTTGAACACCGGGGAGCTGTTTTTT.

This clonotype was counted only a few times. The rearrangement links TRBV7-9 to TRBJ2-2, with 11 positions matching TRBD2. CDR3 length equals 16 residues. V trimming: 2 bases; J trimming: 6 bases; junction bases outside the gene matches: 5. Per the germline V gene, CDR1 is SEHNR and CDR2 is FQNEAQ (reference sequence). CDR3 sequence reads: CASSLILAGVSGELFF. The CDR3 DNA sequence: TGTGCCAGCAGCTTAATACTAGCGGGAGTATCCGGGGAGCTGTTTTTT.

V usage is TRBV29-1 and J usage is TRBJ2-7; the match to TRBD1 covers 8 bases. The CDR3 spans 16 residues. Germline loops: CDR1 SQVTM, CDR2 ANQGSEA. V shed 7 bases and J 5 bases; nucleotides not matched to a gene: 19. The CDR3 loop reads CSASPRGQGLSHEQYF. CDR3 sequence (DNA): TGCAGCGCCTCACCCCGAGGACAGGGTTTAAGTCACGAGCAGTACTTC.

V and J are TRBV5-6 and TRBJ1-5; the match to TRBD1 covers 8 bases. CDR1 SGHDT and CDR2 YYEEEE come from the germline V gene. This CDR3 spans 16 amino acids. V was pared by 4 bases and J by 3 bases, with 9 bases of the junction left unmatched. This CDR3 reads CASSLFDRGINQPQHF. The CDR3 bases are TGTGCCAGCAGCCTCTTCGACAGGGGAATCAATCAGCCCCAGCATTTT.

This chain connects TRBV7-3 to TRBJ2-5, with a tentative D call TRBD1 (6 bases). The CDR3 consists of 15 residues. Trimming removed 5 bases from V and 5 bases from J, with 18 bases in between. Germline-derived CDR1 and CDR2 are SGHTA and FQGTGA. The CDR3 bases are TGTGCCAGCAGCCCAGGGGCTAAGGGTTGGGAGACCCAGTACTTC. Its protein is CASSPGAKGWETQYF.

V and J are TRBV20-1 and TRBJ2-7, with TRBD2 matching over 7 bases. Germline values: CDR1 DFQATT, CDR2 SNEGSKA (reference sequence). The CDR3 runs to 14 residues. Trimming at V came to 3 bases and at J to 4 bases, leaving 9 bases not matched to a gene. Here the CDR3 DNA reads TGCAGTGCTAGGTCCAGCGGGATTCGTTACGAGCAGTACTTC. Protein: CSARSSGIRYEQYF.

This clonotype was observed a handful of times. This rearrangement joins TRBV4-1 to TRBJ2-1; 8 bases align to TRBD2. The CDR3 covers 16 residues. Germline-derived CDR1 and CDR2 are MGHRA and YSYEKL. The ends lost 3 bases at V and 9 bases at J; junction bases unmatched: 13. CDR3: CASSHFGGRSPSEQFF. The CDR3 bases are TGCGCCAGCAGCCATTTCGGCGGGAGGTCGCCCAGTGAGCAGTTCTTC.

This chain links TRBV4-2 with TRBJ2-7, with 16 bases fitting TRBD2. The CDR3 extends over 20 amino acids. CDR1 and CDR2 (germline): LGHNA, YNFKEQ. V shed 0 bases, J shed 2 bases, and the junction held 10 bases outside the gene matches. CDR3 amino acids: CASSQEGAPGLAGGPYEQYF. In DNA, the CDR3 is TGTGCCAGCAGCCAAGAAGGCGCCCCGGGACTAGCGGGAGGGCCCTACGAGCAGTACTTC.

In this sample, this clonotype turned up many times. The chain has TRBV13 and TRBJ2-1, with TRBD2 matching over 14 bases. The CDR3 runs 17 residues. Looked up from germline, CDR1 is PRHDT and CDR2 is FYEKMQ (reference sequence). V was pared by 1 base and J by 6 bases, with 5 bases of the junction left unmatched. In DNA, the CDR3 is TGTGCCAGCAGCTTAGTGGGACTAGCGGGGGAGGGCAATGAGCAGTTCTTC. This translates into CASSLVGLAGEGNEQFF.

This clonotype has more than one count but fewer than ten. The V call is TRBV12-3 or TRBV12-4, the J call TRBJ2-1; D uncertain. This CDR3 region has 16 residues. Trimming left V 4 bases short and J 5 bases short, with 18 bases between. The CDR3, as DNA: TGTGCCAGCAGTTCGTCCTATATCCTACTACACAATGAGCAGTTCTTC. Protein: CASSSSYILLHNEQFF.

The chain recombines TRBV5-1 with TRBJ2-1; TRBD1 aligns across 7 bases. There are 15 residues in the CDR3. V was pared by 5 bases and J by 3 bases, with 8 bases of the junction left unmatched. Germline CDR1 is SGHRS and CDR2 is YFSETQ. The CDR3 is CASSSGTVFYNEQFF. In DNA, the CDR3 is TGCGCCAGCAGTTCCGGGACAGTGTTCTACAATGAGCAGTTCTTC.

A few counts support this clonotype. The V gene is TRBV28, the J gene TRBJ2-5, with no clear D. This CDR3 has 16 residues. V was trimmed by 6 bases and J by 4 bases, leaving 21 bases between them. CDR1 is MDHEN and CDR2 is SYDVKM in the germline V gene. As DNA, the CDR3 is TGTGCCAGCAGGGAGAGGAACTGGGCAGGTCGAGAGACCCAGTACTTC. This translates into CASRERNWAGRETQYF.

The CDR3 bases are TGTGCCAGCAGCTTAGGAGAGGGCACCCGGCACTTT. This gives the protein CASSLGEGTRHF. The V and J genes are TRBV7-9 and TRBJ1-6; no reliable D call. The germline V and J ends were trimmed by 1 base and 19 bases, with 14 bases remaining between them. The CDR3 length is 12 residues. Germline-derived CDR1 and CDR2 are SEHNR and FQNEAQ (reference sequence).

This clonotype was seen at least ten times. This chain uses TRBV7-6 with TRBJ2-7, with D hard to call. The CDR3 consists of 13 residues. Germline V lookup: CDR1 SGHVS, CDR2 FNYEAQ. Trimming pared 8 bases from V and 1 base from J, leaving 12 bases between. The CDR3 DNA is TGTGCCAGCTCACCATCGGCATCCTACGAGCAGTACTTC. This translates into CASSPSASYEQYF.

There are many counts of this clonotype. V usage is TRBV12-3 or TRBV12-4 and J usage is TRBJ2-7; 7 bases agree with TRBD1. Losses at the gene ends were 1 base for V and 2 bases for J; bases not matched to a gene: 8. There are 16 residues in the CDR3. CDR3 sequence reads: CASSLERLGTAYEQYF. The CDR3 region has the DNA TGTGCCAGCAGTTTAGAACGCTTAGGGACAGCCTACGAGCAGTACTTC.

This clonotype was counted at least ten times. This rearrangement joins TRBV29-1 to TRBJ2-5; a weak D match, TRBD2 (5 bases). Germline loops: CDR1 SQVTM, CDR2 ANQGSEA. The V gene lost 0 bases and the J gene lost 5 bases, with 10 bases spanning the gap. CDR3 length: 13 amino acids. CDR3: CSVEDRGRETQYF. DNA for the CDR3: TGCAGCGTTGAAGATCGGGGTCGGGAGACCCAGTACTTC.

This chain uses TRBV7-2 with TRBJ1-3, with D hard to call. Germline assignment: CDR1 SGHTA and CDR2 FQGNSA. The V end lost 2 bases, the J end lost 1 base, and 6 bases lay between the germline ends. The CDR3 runs 14 residues. CDR3 sequence reads: CASSLFRSGNTIYF. DNA for the CDR3: TGTGCCAGCAGCTTATTTAGATCTGGAAACACCATATATTTT.

The chain couples TRBV12-3 or TRBV12-4 to TRBJ1-1; D unclear. The CDR3 covers 14 residues. The V gene lost 5 bases and the J gene lost 1 base, with 11 bases spanning the gap. In DNA form, the CDR3 reads TGTGCCAGCAGTCTACAGCCCTCGAACACTGAAGCTTTCTTT. It yields the protein CASSLQPSNTEAFF.

This clonotype has a handful of counts. This chain links TRBV5-1 with TRBJ2-2; TRBD1 matches at 10 bases. The germline gives CDR1 SGHRS, CDR2 YFSETQ. V dropped 4 bases and J dropped 8; count of bases not matched to a gene: 5. This CDR3 comprises 14 residues. Here the CDR3 reads CASSTTGGGGELFF. CDR3 coding DNA: TGCGCCAGCAGCACGACAGGGGGCGGAGGGGAGCTGTTTTTT.

The sample holds a few counts of this clonotype. The chain carries TRBV21-1 and TRBJ2-7. TRBV21-1 is reported as a pseudogene. The CDR3 spans 13 residues. CDR3 loop: CASSKGGDLGQYF. CDR3 DNA sequence: TGTGCCAGCAGCAAAGGTGGGGACCTCGGGCAGTACTTC.

This clonotype was counted at least ten times. The chain combines TRBV7-9 with TRBJ1-5; unclear D gene. Germline assignment: CDR1 SEHNR and CDR2 FQNEAQ (reference sequence). CDR3 length: 13 amino acids. V was cut by 5 bases and J by 0 bases, with 5 bases left in between. The DNA of the CDR3 is TGTGCCAGCAGCAAACATAGCAATCAGCCCCAGCATTTT. This sequence encodes CASSKHSNQPQHF.

A few counts support this clonotype. The genes are TRBV13 and TRBJ1-2, with D perhaps matching TRBD1 (6 bases). The CDR3 runs to 17 residues. Trimming removed 5 bases from V and 3 bases from J, with 22 bases in between. CDR1 and CDR2 from the germline V gene are PRHDT and FYEKMQ (reference sequence). CDR3 sequence reads: CASSPRTGQKGDYGYTF. The CDR3 nucleotides are TGTGCCAGCAGCCCCCGAACTGGACAGAAAGGCGACTATGGCTACACCTTC.

The CDR3 DNA reads as TGTGCCAGCAGCTTAGTGGCAGGGGAGCATACGCAGTATTTT. Amino acids: CASSLVAGEHTQYF. The rearrangement joins TRBV7-8 to TRBJ2-3; D is possibly TRBD1 (6 bases). The ends were cut back, 1 base at V and 7 bases at J, with 12 bases in the middle. Germline CDR1 and CDR2: SGHVS and FQNEAQ. The CDR3 covers 14 residues.

This clonotype was counted between two and nine times. The chain has TRBV4-1 and TRBJ2-5; D is perhaps TRBD2 (6 bases). CDR3 length: 13 residues. CDR1 and CDR2 (germline): MGHRA, YSYEKL. The V end was cut by 4 bases, the J end by 5 bases, with 11 bases between. The CDR3 loop is CASSREAGETQYF. The CDR3 DNA reads TGCGCCAGCAGCCGGGAGGCTGGGGAGACCCAGTACTTC.

V usage is TRBV7-8 and J usage is TRBJ2-1; 9 bases map to TRBD2. Germline V CDR1 and CDR2: SGHVS, FQNEAQ. The CDR3 is 13 amino acids. Trimming at V came to 5 bases and at J to 8 bases, leaving 4 bases not matched to a gene. The CDR3 sequence is CASSPGLAHEQFF. CDR3 sequence (DNA): TGTGCCAGCAGCCCGGGACTAGCTCATGAGCAGTTCTTC.